Below, 22 T cell receptor beta chains from the same sample are listed, as sequenced in a study of T cell responses to AZD1222 COVID-19 vaccine. Libraries were prepared by immunoSEQ multiplex PCR; TCRdb keeps only in-frame clonotypes and omits some of them. Here the sample spans about 200,000 clones, about 93% being singletons. The sample was peripheral blood, taken 28 days after the second AZD1222 dose. The receptors derive from an adult who received the AZD1222 COVID-19 vaccine.

The J gene is TRBJ1-2, the V gene TRBV7-9, with D maybe TRBD1 (5 bases). Trimming removed 5 bases from V and 5 bases from J, with 15 bases in between. CDR1 and CDR2 (germline): SEHNR, FQNEAQ (reference sequence). The CDR3 runs to 14 residues. This CDR3 reads CASSRDTGVYGYTF. The CDR3 nucleotides are TGTGCCAGCAGCCGAGATACAGGCGTTTATGGCTACACCTTC.

The chain employs TRBV6-5 and TRBJ1-2; the D gene is possibly TRBD1 (6 bases). The germline V gene has CDR1 MNHEY and CDR2 SVGAGI. With 0 bases removed from V and 6 bases from J, the gap between germline ends came to 11 bases. This CDR3 has 14 amino acids. The CDR3 is CASSYSIGGDGYTF. The CDR3 coding sequence is TGTGCCAGCAGTTACTCGATAGGGGGGGATGGCTACACCTTC.

The chain couples TRBV4-3 to TRBJ1-2, with TRBD1 matching 9 bases. The germline CDR1 and CDR2 sequences are LGHNA and YSLEER. Trimming cost V 3 bases and J 6 bases; bases outside gene matches: 11. This CDR3 has 16 amino acids. The CDR3 bases are TGCGCCAGCAGCCAGGAGCACCCCACAGGGGGCAATGGCTACACCTTC. Translated, it gives CASSQEHPTGGNGYTF.

Comment on this clone: A read error may account for a junction end that differs from germline. The chain combines TRBV4-1 with TRBJ2-7, with TRBD2 as a possible D gene (6 bases). The germline gives CDR1 MGHRA, CDR2 YSYEKL. The CDR3 length is 18 residues. CDR3 in amino acids: CASSQDGPIAVWSSEQYF. In nucleotides, the CDR3 is TGCGCCAGCAGCCAAGATGGGCCAATAGCGGTATGGTCCTCCGAGCAGTACTTC.

This chain connects TRBV7-3 to TRBJ1-1; tentative D call: TRBD1 (5 bases). Looked up from germline, CDR1 is SGHTA and CDR2 is FQGTGA. With 5 bases removed from V and 4 bases from J, the gap between germline ends came to 17 bases. This CDR3 comprises 15 residues. In DNA, the CDR3 is TGTGCCAGCAGCCTCTCCGGGGCCCCGGGCACTGAAGCTTTCTTT. Protein product: CASSLSGAPGTEAFF.

The rearrangement uses TRBV9 and TRBJ1-4; D call uncertain. The germline CDR1 and CDR2 sequences are SGDLS and YYNGEE. CDR3 size: 14 residues. Trimming left V 4 bases short and J 8 bases short, with 15 bases between. CDR3 DNA sequence: TGTGCCAGCAGCACCGGCCCCGGGCCGGAAAAACTGTTTTTT. It translates to CASSTGPGPEKLFF.

The rearrangement links TRBV5-6 to TRBJ1-4, with TRBD1 matching 7 bases. From germline, CDR1 is SGHDT and CDR2 YYEEEE. CDR3 length: 17 residues. J gave up 3 bases and V 6 bases, and 14 bases lay outside the gene matches. The CDR3 loop reads CASTAGGQGVANEKLFF. DNA of the CDR3: TGTGCCAGCACCGCGGGGGGCCAGGGGGTTGCTAATGAAAAACTGTTTTTT.

This chain links TRBV7-9 with TRBJ2-5, with 7 bases that match TRBD1. J gave up 1 base and V 5 bases, and 7 bases lay outside the gene matches. This CDR3 has 15 residues. Germline CDR1 and CDR2: SEHNR and FQNEAQ (reference sequence). The CDR3 sequence: CASSQGTEPQETQYF. The CDR3 coding sequence is TGTGCCAGCAGCCAAGGGACAGAACCCCAAGAGACCCAGTACTTC.

In DNA form, the CDR3 reads TGCGCCAGCAGCCATCCCGGGACAGGACCCGAAGCTTTCTTT. Translated, it gives CASSHPGTGPEAFF. V usage is TRBV4-1 and J usage is TRBJ1-1, with 8 bases identical to TRBD1. The germline gives CDR1 MGHRA, CDR2 YSYEKL. Germline trimming cut 3 bases from V and 8 bases from J; bases unmatched to any gene: 8. The CDR3 extends over 14 amino acids.

The V call is TRBV30, the J call TRBJ1-2, with D possibly being TRBD1 (5 bases). Trimming shortened V by 7 bases and J by 5 bases, and 17 bases separated the two germline ends. This CDR3 contains 13 residues. Looked up from germline, CDR1 is GTSNPN and CDR2 is SVGIG (reference sequence). CDR3 coding DNA: TGTGCCTACCCGACAGCAGTGGGATATGGCTACACCTTC. Translated: CAYPTAVGYGYTF.

The V and J genes are TRBV28 and TRBJ1-6; possibly TRBD1 for D (5 bases). V was cut by 2 bases and J by 11 bases, with 16 bases left in between. The CDR3 extends over 15 amino acids. The V gene's germline CDR1 is MDHEN and CDR2 SYDVKM. The DNA of the CDR3 is TGTGCCAGCAGTTTAGGGGACCCCCGGAGGACACCCCTCCACTTT. Residues: CASSLGDPRRTPLHF.

V is TRBV28 and J is TRBJ2-6; 9 bases fit TRBD1. The trim removed 3 bases at V and 1 base at J, leaving 7 bases unmatched. The CDR3 spans 18 residues. Per the germline V gene, CDR1 is MDHEN and CDR2 is SYDVKM. In DNA form, the CDR3 reads TGTGCCAGCAGTTTTCATGGACAGGGGACGTCTGGGGCCAACGTCCTGACTTTC. Protein sequence: CASSFHGQGTSGANVLTF.

The chain carries TRBV28 and TRBJ1-5, with no clear D. Trimming cost V 9 bases and J 2 bases, with 8 bases left between them. This CDR3 has 12 residues. Germline V CDR1 and CDR2: MDHEN, SYDVKM. CDR3: CASEVRNQPQHF. CDR3 nucleotides: TGTGCCAGTGAGGTCCGCAATCAGCCCCAGCATTTT. Full variable domain (remainder filled in from reference TRBV28 and TRBJ1-5): DVKVTQSSRYLVKRTGEKVFLECVQDMDHENMFWYRQDPGLGLRLIYFSYDVKMKEKGDIPEGYSVSREKKERFSLILESASTNQTSMYLCASEVRNQPQHFGDGTRLSIL.

The V and J genes are TRBV3-1 (or the pseudogene TRBV3-2) and TRBJ1-4; 9 bases are shared with TRBD1. The CDR3 sequence is 14 residues long. V lost 4 bases and J lost 8; bases outside the gene matches: 5. CDR1 LGHDT and CDR2 YNNKEL come from the germline V gene (reference sequence). The CDR3 DNA reads as TGTGCCAGCAGCCCCGGGACAGGGCGAGAAAAACTGTTTTTT. It encodes CASSPGTGREKLFF.

J is TRBJ1-6 and V is TRBV7-8; D may be TRBD1 (5 bases). Germline V gives CDR1 SGHVS, CDR2 FQNEAQ. V lost 6 bases and J 4 bases, leaving 10 bases between the germline ends. This CDR3 is 14 amino acids long. The CDR3, as DNA: TGTGCCAGCAGTAGAGACAGATATAATTCACCCCTCCACTTT. This sequence encodes CASSRDRYNSPLHF.

The chain combines TRBV24-1 with TRBJ1-1; D is perhaps TRBD1 (5 bases). The CDR3 spans 13 residues. CDR1 KGHDR and CDR2 SFDVKD come from the germline V gene. Trimming left V 0 bases short and J 9 bases short, with 10 bases between. CDR3 protein: CATSDLLGTQAFF. DNA for the CDR3: TGTGCCACCAGTGATTTGCTCGGGACGCAAGCTTTCTTT.

The rearrangement joins TRBV27 to TRBJ1-5; a weak D match, TRBD1 (5 bases). Trimming cost V 1 base and J 4 bases, with 8 bases left between them. CDR3 size: 14 residues. Germline CDR1 is MNHEY and CDR2 is SMNVEV (reference sequence). The CDR3 sequence is CASSLWGVNQPQHF. Written as DNA, the CDR3 is TGTGCCAGCAGTTTATGGGGGGTAAATCAGCCCCAGCATTTT.

The rearrangement joins TRBV28 to TRBJ1-2, with D tentatively TRBD1 (5 bases). Trimming pared 2 bases from V and 8 bases from J, leaving 6 bases between. This CDR3 contains 11 residues. CDR1 is MDHEN and CDR2 is SYDVKM in the germline V gene. This CDR3 is CASSLRGGYTF. The DNA of the CDR3 is TGTGCCAGCAGTTTAAGGGGAGGCTACACCTTC.

This chain joins TRBV6-5 and TRBJ1-6, with D maybe TRBD1 (6 bases). The CDR3 covers 14 residues. Trimming removed 7 bases at V and 6 bases at J, with 13 bases between. The germline gives CDR1 MNHEY, CDR2 SVGAGI. The CDR3 DNA reads as TGTGCCAGCATACGTGGGACAACTAATTCACCCCTCCACTTT. Translating it yields CASIRGTTNSPLHF.

V and J are TRBV5-1 and TRBJ2-1; unclear D gene. The V gene's germline CDR1 is SGHRS and CDR2 YFSETQ. This CDR3 region has 14 residues. V was trimmed by 1 base and J by 10 bases, leaving 15 bases between them. CDR3 region: CASSLSSHLREQFF. The CDR3 region has the DNA TGCGCCAGCAGCTTGAGTAGCCACCTGAGGGAGCAGTTCTTC.

This chain joins TRBV28 and TRBJ2-1; D tentatively fits TRBD1 or TRBD2 (5 bases each). The germline gives CDR1 MDHEN, CDR2 SYDVKM. The CDR3 length is 14 residues. Trimming pared 3 bases from V and 5 bases from J, leaving 11 bases between. CDR3 sequence reads: CASSLVRDHNEQFF. CDR3 sequence (DNA): TGTGCCAGCAGTTTGGTTAGGGACCACAATGAGCAGTTCTTC.

Only one count was recorded for this clone. The genes are TRBV4-1 and TRBJ1-2, with a possible D match to TRBD1 (5 bases). Germline assignment: CDR1 MGHRA and CDR2 YSYEKL. V shed 4 bases and J shed 1 base, with 19 bases lying between them. CDR3 length: 17 residues. CDR3 bases: TGCGCCAGCAGCCGAGGGGCAGGCCCCCCACTTAACTATGGCTACACCTTC. Amino acids: CASSRGAGPPLNYGYTF.